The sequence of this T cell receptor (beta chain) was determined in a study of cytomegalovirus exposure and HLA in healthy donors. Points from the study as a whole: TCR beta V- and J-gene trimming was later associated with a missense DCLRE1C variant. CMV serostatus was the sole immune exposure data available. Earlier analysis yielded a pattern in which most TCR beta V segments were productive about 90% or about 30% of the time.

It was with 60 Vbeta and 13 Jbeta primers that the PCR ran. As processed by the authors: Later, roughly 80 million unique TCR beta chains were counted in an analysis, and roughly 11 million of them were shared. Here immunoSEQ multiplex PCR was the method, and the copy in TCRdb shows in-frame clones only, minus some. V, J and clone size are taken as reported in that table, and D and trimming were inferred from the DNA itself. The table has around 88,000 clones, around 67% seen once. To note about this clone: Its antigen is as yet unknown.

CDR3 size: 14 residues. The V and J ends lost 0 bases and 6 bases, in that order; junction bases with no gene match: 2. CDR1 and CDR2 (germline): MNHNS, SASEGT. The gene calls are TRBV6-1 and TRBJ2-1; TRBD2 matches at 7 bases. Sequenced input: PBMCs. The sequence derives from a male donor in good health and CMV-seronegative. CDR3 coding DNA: TGTGCCAGCAGTGAAGCGGGAGGGGCCAATGAGCAGTTCTTC. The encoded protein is CASSEAGGANEQFF.